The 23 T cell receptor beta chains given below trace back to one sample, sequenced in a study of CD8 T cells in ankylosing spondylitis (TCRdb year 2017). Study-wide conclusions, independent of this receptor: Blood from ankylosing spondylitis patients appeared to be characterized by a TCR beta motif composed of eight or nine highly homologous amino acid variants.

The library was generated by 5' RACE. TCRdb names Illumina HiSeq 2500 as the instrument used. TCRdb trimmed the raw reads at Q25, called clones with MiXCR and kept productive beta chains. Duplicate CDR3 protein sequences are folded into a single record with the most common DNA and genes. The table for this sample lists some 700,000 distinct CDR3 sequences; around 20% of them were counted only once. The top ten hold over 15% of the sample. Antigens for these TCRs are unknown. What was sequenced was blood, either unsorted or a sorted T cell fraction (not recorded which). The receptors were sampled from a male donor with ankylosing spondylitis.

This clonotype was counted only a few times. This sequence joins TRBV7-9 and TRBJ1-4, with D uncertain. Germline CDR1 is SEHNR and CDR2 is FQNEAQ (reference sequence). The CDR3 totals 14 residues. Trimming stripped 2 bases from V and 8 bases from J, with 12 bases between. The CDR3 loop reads CASSLFLDHEKLFF. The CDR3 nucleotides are TGTGCCAGCAGCTTATTTTTGGACCACGAAAAACTGTTTTTT.

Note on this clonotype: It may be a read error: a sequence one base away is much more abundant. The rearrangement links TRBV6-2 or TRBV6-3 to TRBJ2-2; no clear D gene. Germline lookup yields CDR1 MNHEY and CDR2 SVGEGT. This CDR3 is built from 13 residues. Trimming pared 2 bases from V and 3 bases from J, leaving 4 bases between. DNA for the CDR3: TGTGCCAGCAGTTACGGGCACACCGGGGAGCTGTTTTTT. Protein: CASSYGHTGELFF.

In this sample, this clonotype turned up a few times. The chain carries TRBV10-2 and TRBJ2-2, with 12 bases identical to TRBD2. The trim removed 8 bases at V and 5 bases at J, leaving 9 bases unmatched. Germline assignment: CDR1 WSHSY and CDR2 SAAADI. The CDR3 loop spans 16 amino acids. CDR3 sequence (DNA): TGCGCCAGCGGGGCTAGCGGGAGGGCCCGAACCGGGGAGCTGTTTTTT. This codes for CASGASGRARTGELFF.

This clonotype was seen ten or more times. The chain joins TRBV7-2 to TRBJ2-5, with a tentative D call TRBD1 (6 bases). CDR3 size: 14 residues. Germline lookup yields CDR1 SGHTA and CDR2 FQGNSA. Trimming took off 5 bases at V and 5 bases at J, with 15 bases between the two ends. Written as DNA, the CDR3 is TGTGCCAGCAGCCTAGGGGGACAATGGGAGACCCAGTACTTC. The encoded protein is CASSLGGQWETQYF.

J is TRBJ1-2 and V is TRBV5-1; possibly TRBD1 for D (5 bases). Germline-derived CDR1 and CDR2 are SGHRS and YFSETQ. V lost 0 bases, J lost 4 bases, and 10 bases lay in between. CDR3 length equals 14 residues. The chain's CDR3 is CASSLAPDSYGYTF. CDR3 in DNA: TGCGCCAGCAGCTTGGCCCCCGACAGCTATGGCTACACCTTC.

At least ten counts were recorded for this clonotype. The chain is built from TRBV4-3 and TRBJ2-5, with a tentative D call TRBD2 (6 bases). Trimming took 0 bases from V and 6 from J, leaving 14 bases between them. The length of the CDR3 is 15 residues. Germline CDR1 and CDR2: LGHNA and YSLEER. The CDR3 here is CASSQDHGGRKTQYF. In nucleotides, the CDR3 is TGCGCCAGCAGCCAAGATCACGGAGGGAGAAAGACCCAGTACTTC.

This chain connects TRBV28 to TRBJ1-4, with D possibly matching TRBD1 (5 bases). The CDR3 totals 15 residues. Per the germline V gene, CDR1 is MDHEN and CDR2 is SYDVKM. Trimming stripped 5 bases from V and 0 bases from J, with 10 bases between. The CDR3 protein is CASSRTSPTNEKLFF. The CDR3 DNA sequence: TGTGCCAGCAGTCGGACATCCCCAACTAATGAAAAACTGTTTTTT.

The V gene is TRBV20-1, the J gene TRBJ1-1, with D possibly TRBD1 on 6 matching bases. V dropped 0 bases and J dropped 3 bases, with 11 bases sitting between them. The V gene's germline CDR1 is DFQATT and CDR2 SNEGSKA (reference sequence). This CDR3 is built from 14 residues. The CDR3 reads CSARDGQRDTEAFF. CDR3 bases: TGCAGTGCTAGAGATGGACAGAGGGACACTGAAGCTTTCTTT.

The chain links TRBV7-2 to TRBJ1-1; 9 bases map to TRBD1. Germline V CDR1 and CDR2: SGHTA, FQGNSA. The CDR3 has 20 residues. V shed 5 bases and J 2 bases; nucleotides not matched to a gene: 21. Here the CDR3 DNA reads TGTGCCAGCAGCGTTACGCGACCGGGACAGGGTACCTTCGGAAACACTGAAGCTTTCTTT. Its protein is CASSVTRPGQGTFGNTEAFF.

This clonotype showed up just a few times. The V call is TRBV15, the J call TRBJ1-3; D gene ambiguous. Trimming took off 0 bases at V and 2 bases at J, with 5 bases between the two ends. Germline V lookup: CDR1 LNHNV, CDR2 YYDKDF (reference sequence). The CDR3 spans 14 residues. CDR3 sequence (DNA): TGTGCCACCAGCAGAGATCTTGCTGGAAACACCATATATTTT. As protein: CATSRDLAGNTIYF.

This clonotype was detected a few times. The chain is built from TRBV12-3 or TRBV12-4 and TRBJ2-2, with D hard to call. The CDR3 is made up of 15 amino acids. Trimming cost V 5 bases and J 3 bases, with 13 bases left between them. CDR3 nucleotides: TGTGCCAGCAGTCCCCGGGCCACCGACACCGGGGAGCTGTTTTTT. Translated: CASSPRATDTGELFF.

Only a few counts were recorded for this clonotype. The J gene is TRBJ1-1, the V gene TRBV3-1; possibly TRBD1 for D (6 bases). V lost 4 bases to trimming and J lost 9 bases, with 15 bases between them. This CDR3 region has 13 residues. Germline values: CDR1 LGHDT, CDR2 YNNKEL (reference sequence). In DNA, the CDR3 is TGTGCCAGCAGCCCTCGGGACAACGGGAAAGCTTTCTTT. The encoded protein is CASSPRDNGKAFF.

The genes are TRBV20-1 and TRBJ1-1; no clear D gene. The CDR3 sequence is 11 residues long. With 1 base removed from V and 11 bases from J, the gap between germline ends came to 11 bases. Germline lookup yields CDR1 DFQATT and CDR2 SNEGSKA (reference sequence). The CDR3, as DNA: TGCAGTGCTAGAGGGGGTGGGAGGGCTTTCTTT. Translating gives CSARGGGRAFF.

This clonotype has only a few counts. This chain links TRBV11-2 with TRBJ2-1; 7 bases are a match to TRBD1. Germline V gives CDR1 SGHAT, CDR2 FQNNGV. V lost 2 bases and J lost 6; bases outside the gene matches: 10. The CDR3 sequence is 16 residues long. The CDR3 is CASSLSPPQGSNEQFF. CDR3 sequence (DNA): TGTGCCAGCAGCTTATCACCCCCACAGGGGTCCAATGAGCAGTTCTTC.

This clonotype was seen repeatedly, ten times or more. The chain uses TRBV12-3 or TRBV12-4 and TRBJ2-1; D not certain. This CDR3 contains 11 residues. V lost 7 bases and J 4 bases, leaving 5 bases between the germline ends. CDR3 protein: CASMLYNEQFF. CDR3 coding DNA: TGTGCCAGCATGTTGTACAATGAGCAGTTCTTC.

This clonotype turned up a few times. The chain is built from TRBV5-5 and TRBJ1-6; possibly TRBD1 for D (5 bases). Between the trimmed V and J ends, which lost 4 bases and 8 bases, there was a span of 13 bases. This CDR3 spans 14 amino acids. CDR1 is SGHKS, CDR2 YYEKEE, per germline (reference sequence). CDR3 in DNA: TGTGCCAGCAGCCCCCGGGACGGAGATTCACCCCTCCACTTT. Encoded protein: CASSPRDGDSPLHF. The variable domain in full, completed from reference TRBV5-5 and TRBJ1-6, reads DAGVTQSPTHLIKTRGQQVTLRCSPISGHKSVSWYQQVLGQGPQFIFQYYEKEERGRGNFPDRFSARQFPNYSSELNVNALLLGDSALYLCASSPRDGDSPLHFGNGTRLTVT.

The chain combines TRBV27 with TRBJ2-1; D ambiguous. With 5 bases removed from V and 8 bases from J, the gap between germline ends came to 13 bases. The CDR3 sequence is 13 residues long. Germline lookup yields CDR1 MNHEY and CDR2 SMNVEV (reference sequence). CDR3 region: CASSPPSAHEQFF. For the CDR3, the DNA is TGTGCCAGCAGTCCCCCCTCCGCCCATGAGCAGTTCTTC.

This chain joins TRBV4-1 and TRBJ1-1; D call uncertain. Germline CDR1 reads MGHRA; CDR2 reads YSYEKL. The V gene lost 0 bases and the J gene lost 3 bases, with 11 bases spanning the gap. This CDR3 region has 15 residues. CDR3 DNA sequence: TGCGCCAGCAGCCAAGAGGGTTTGGGCCACACTGAAGCTTTCTTT. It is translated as CASSQEGLGHTEAFF.

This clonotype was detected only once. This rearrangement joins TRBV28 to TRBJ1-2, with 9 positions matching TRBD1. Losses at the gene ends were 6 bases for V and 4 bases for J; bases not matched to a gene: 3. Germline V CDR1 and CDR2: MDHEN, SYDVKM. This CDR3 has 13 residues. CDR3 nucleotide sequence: TGTGCCAGCAGAACAGGGGGCGCCTATGGCTACACCTTC. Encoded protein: CASRTGGAYGYTF.

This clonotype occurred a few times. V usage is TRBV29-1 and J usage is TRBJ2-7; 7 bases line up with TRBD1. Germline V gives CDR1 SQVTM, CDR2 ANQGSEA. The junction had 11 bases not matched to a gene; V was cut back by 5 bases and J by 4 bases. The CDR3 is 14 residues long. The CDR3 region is CSVPSRDREYEQYF. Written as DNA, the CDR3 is TGCAGCGTTCCGTCCCGGGACAGAGAGTACGAGCAGTACTTC.

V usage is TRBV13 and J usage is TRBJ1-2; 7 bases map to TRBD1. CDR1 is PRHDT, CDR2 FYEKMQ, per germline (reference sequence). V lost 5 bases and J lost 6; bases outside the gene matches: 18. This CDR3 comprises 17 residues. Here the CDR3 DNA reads TGTGCCAGCAGCCCCATGGGACAGCCAGCGGAGGCTGATGGCTACACCTTC. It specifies CASSPMGQPAEADGYTF.

CDR3 residues: CASSLDLAGGSNEQFF. Here the CDR3 DNA reads TGCGCCAGCAGCTTGGATCTAGCGGGGGGGAGTAATGAGCAGTTCTTC. The V call is TRBV5-1, the J call TRBJ2-1; the match to TRBD2 covers 12 bases. CDR3 size: 16 residues. Germline V lookup: CDR1 SGHRS, CDR2 YFSETQ. V was pared by 0 bases and J by 7 bases, with 5 bases of the junction left unmatched.

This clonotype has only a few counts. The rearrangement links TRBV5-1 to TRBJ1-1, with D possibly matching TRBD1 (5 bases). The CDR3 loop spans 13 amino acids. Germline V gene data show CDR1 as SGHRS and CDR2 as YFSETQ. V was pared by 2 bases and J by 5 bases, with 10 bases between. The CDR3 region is CASSFRDSTEAFF. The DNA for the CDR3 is TGCGCCAGCAGCTTCAGGGATAGTACTGAAGCTTTCTTT. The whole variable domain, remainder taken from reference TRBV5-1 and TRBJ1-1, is KAGVTQTPRYLIKTRGQQVTLSCSPISGHRSVSWYQQTPGQGLQFLFEYFSETQRNKGNFPGRFSGRQFSNSRSEMNVSTLELGDSALYLCASSFRDSTEAFFGQGTRLTVV.